This is a list of T cell receptor beta chains from one sample in a study of human T cells and chemical hapten exposure. TCRdb re-called the RACE reads with MiXCR, one entry per CDR3 protein. In the table there are about 85,000 distinct CDR3 sequences, about 9.9% of which are singletons. Specimen: whole blood, collected in connection with sensitization to the hapten diphenylcyclopropenone (DPC). All receptors come from a man aged 18 to 30 with alopecia areata. Some clones in this sample may be carry-over from other donors' samples. Both conserved end residues are part of each CDR3. The order of the fields is clone size, V gene, CDR3 length, J gene, D gene, CDR3 DNA, CDR3 protein. D genes are given only for firm matches. Clone size is not always given. Where it is, it says once, few, many or a class for expanded clones.

>once|TRBV9|15|TRBJ2-2|TRBD1
TGTGCCAGCAGCTCTTCGGGACAGGGGTCCGGGGAGCTGTTTTTT
CASSSSGQGSGELFF
>NA|TRBV10-1|14|TRBJ2-7|NA
TGCGCCAGCAGTGAGTCGTCAGGCCTTGGCGAGCAGTACTTC
CASSESSGLGEQYF
>few|TRBV20-1|13|TRBJ1-1|NA
TGCAGTGCTAAGTTAGGGCAGAACACTGAAGCTTTCTTT
CSAKLGQNTEAFF
>many|TRBV6-2/TRBV6-3|13|TRBJ1-2|NA
TGTGCCAGCAGACACCCCGGGGCTAGCCGTCTCACCTTC
CASRHPGASRLTF
>NA|TRBV20-1|12|TRBJ1-1|NA
TGCAGTGGTGCAGGGGAGTACACTGAAGCTTTCTTT
CSGAGEYTEAFF
>few|TRBV7-9|16|TRBJ1-4|NA
TGTGCCAGCAGCTTCATGGCAGGGGTAGGAAATGAAAAACTGTTTTTT
CASSFMAGVGNEKLFF
>NA|TRBV11-2|16|TRBJ1-1|NA
TGTGCCAGCAGCCCTTATGGGGGGAAGGGAAACACTGAAGCTTTCTTT
CASSPYGGKGNTEAFF
>few|TRBV6-4|15|TRBJ2-3|TRBD2
TGTGCCAGCAGTGACTCGGGCGGGGGGGCAGATACGCAGTATTTT
CASSDSGGGADTQYF
>many|TRBV12-3/TRBV12-4|16|TRBJ1-2|TRBD1
TGTGCCAGCAGCCAGACAGGGGGTTTACCTAACTATGGCTACACCTTC
CASSQTGGLPNYGYTF
>few|TRBV6-2/TRBV6-3|14|TRBJ2-1|NA
TGTGCCAGCAGTTCACACAGGGAAAGCAATGAGCAGTTCTTC
CASSSHRESNEQFF
>NA|TRBV7-6|15|TRBJ2-2|NA
TGTGCCAGCAGCTTTGGGACTTTGAACACCGGGGAGCTGTTTTTT
CASSFGTLNTGELFF
>many|TRBV3-1|12|TRBJ2-7|NA
TGTGCCAGCAGCCAACGGGATCGCGAGCAGTACTTC
CASSQRDREQYF
>NA|TRBV18|14|TRBJ1-1|TRBD1
TGTGCCAGCTCGCCGACAGGGGGCTTCACTGAAGCTTTCTTT
CASSPTGGFTEAFF
>few|TRBV7-2|15|TRBJ2-1|NA
TGTGCCAGCAGCCAGCCAGTCCGCTCCTACAATGAGCAGTTCTTC
CASSQPVRSYNEQFF
>few|TRBV7-6|14|TRBJ2-4|TRBD1
TGTGCCAGCAGACACAGGGGGCAGGGTGACATTCAGTACTTC
CASRHRGQGDIQYF
>many|TRBV7-9|14|TRBJ2-1|NA
TGTGCCAGCAGGGGTTTGAGGTTTCGCGATGAGCAGTTCTTC
CASRGLRFRDEQFF
>NA|TRBV28|12|TRBJ1-4|TRBD1
TGTGCCAGCGGGACAGCTAATGAAAAACTGTTTTTT
CASGTANEKLFF
>few|TRBV6-2/TRBV6-3|14|TRBJ1-6|NA
TGTGCCAGCCGCTCAGCGGGTTTTGGTTCACCCCTCCACTTT
CASRSAGFGSPLHF
>many|TRBV7-6|17|TRBJ2-2|TRBD2
TGTGCCAGCAGGATAACTAGCGGGGGGACGAACACCGGGGAGCTGTTTTTT
CASRITSGGTNTGELFF